Below are 29 T cell receptor beta chains sequenced from a single sample in a study of CD8 T cells in Susac syndrome. Random-hexamer reverse transcription was applied to about 0.45 to 1 ug RNA. In TCRdb, the immunoSEQ multiplex PCR reads were re-called with MiXCR into one record per CDR3 protein. The table lists around 90,000 distinct CDR3 sequences, about 96% of them singletons. The sequenced sample was CD8+ T cells from PBMCs. These TCRs come from a human donor with Susac syndrome.

This rearrangement joins TRBV7-9 to TRBJ2-3, with unresolved D. V lost 5 bases and J 5 bases, leaving 11 bases between the germline ends. The CDR3 spans 13 residues. CDR1 is SEHNR and CDR2 is FQNEAQ in the germline V gene (reference sequence). CDR3 amino acids: CASSRILGDTQYF. Here the CDR3 DNA reads TGTGCCAGCAGCCGTATACTCGGAGATACGCAGTATTTT.

This clonotype was found once. The chain couples TRBV29-1 to TRBJ1-2; 9 bases line up with TRBD1. This CDR3 contains 13 residues. J was trimmed by 7 bases and V by 7 bases; bases with no gene match: 10. Germline V lookup: CDR1 SQVTM, CDR2 ANQGSEA. CDR3 sequence reads: CSAAPGQGSGYTF. The CDR3 nucleotides are TGCAGCGCCGCTCCGGGACAGGGTTCTGGCTACACCTTC.

The J gene is TRBJ2-5, the V gene TRBV24-1, with 7 bases identical to TRBD2. This CDR3 contains 15 residues. In germline, CDR1 is KGHDR, CDR2 SFDVKD. V lost 4 bases to trimming and J lost 5 bases; unmatched junction nucleotides: 9. CDR3 coding DNA: TGTGCCACCAGTGAGGGCCTGATGGGGGGGGAGACCCAGTACTTC. This encodes CATSEGLMGGETQYF.

The count of this clonotype is one. The chain uses TRBV5-1 and TRBJ2-7, with 10 bases that match TRBD1. The CDR3 covers 16 residues. Looked up from germline, CDR1 is SGHRS and CDR2 is YFSETQ. J was trimmed by 4 bases and V by 4 bases; bases with no gene match: 11. CDR3 sequence (DNA): TGCGCCAGCAGCCCGCAAGGGACAGGGGAAAGGTACGAGCAGTACTTC. The encoded protein is CASSPQGTGERYEQYF.

This chain joins TRBV25-1 and TRBJ2-5; D is undetermined. The V and J ends lost 4 bases and 0 bases respectively, with 9 bases between them. This CDR3 spans 14 amino acids. CDR1 and CDR2 from the germline V gene are MGHDK and SYGVNS. Written as DNA, the CDR3 is TGTGCCAGCAGTGGGTGGCAGAACCAAGAGACCCAGTACTTC. Encoded protein: CASSGWQNQETQYF.

The chain couples TRBV3-1 to TRBJ2-5; TRBD2 agrees at 9 bases. CDR3 length equals 16 residues. Germline V gene sequence: CDR1 LGHDT, CDR2 YNNKEL (reference sequence). With 3 bases clipped from V and 1 base from J, the junction kept 6 bases outside the gene matches. The CDR3 bases are TGTGCCAGCAGCCAGTGGCTAGCGGGGTCCCAAGAGACCCAGTACTTC. Its translation: CASSQWLAGSQETQYF.

The V call is TRBV20-1, the J call TRBJ1-1, with TRBD1 identical over 7 bases. Germline lookup yields CDR1 DFQATT and CDR2 SNEGSKA (reference sequence). The CDR3 spans 14 residues. The trim removed 3 bases at V and 4 bases at J, leaving 8 bases unmatched. The CDR3 is CSARLTGVGTEAFF. For the CDR3, the DNA is TGCAGTGCTAGGTTAACAGGGGTTGGCACTGAAGCTTTCTTT.

This clonotype showed up just once. The chain's CDR3 is CASSQDRGQDEAFF. Written as DNA, the CDR3 is TGCGCCAGCAGCCAAGATCGGGGACAGGATGAAGCTTTCTTT. V usage is TRBV4-3 and J usage is TRBJ1-1, with 8 bases identical to TRBD1. This CDR3 has 14 residues. The V gene end was trimmed by 0 bases and the J gene end by 7 bases; junction bases not matched to a gene: 4. Germline assignment: CDR1 LGHNA and CDR2 YSLEER.

J is TRBJ1-1 and V is TRBV15; a weak D match, TRBD1 (5 bases). Trimming took off 0 bases at V and 11 bases at J, with 16 bases between the two ends. Germline lookup yields CDR1 LNHNV and CDR2 YYDKDF (reference sequence). CDR3 length: 14 amino acids. CDR3 loop: CATSRDRLQGSAFF. The CDR3 DNA follows: TGTGCCACCAGCAGAGACCGACTCCAGGGAAGCGCTTTCTTT.

This chain joins TRBV30 and TRBJ1-2; D is uncertain. The CDR3 is made up of 12 amino acids. V lost 2 bases and J lost 5, with 9 bases in between. The germline gives CDR1 GTSNPN, CDR2 SVGIG (reference sequence). The CDR3, as DNA: TGTGCCTGGAGTCGCGAGGAGTATGGCTACACCTTC. As protein: CAWSREEYGYTF. The full variable domain, in which reference TRBV30 and TRBJ1-2 provide the parts outside the CDR3, is SQTIHQWPATLVQPVGSPLSLECTVEGTSNPNLYWYRQAAGRGLQLLFYSVGIGQISSEVPQNLSASRPQDRQFILSSKKLLLSDSGFYLCAWSREEYGYTFGSGTRLTVV.

This chain joins TRBV14 and TRBJ2-3; the D gene is possibly TRBD2 (6 bases). Trimming took off 5 bases at V and 2 bases at J, with 17 bases between the two ends. The CDR3 contains 16 residues. Looked up from germline, CDR1 is SGHDN and CDR2 is FVKESK. In DNA form, the CDR3 reads TGTGCCAGCAGCTCACCGGAGGGCCCCTACACAGATACGCAGTATTTT. The encoded protein is CASSSPEGPYTDTQYF.

The genes are TRBV7-2 and TRBJ1-2; D may be TRBD1 (5 bases). The CDR3 covers 13 residues. Trimming took 3 bases from V and 6 from J, leaving 11 bases between them. Germline V gives CDR1 SGHTA, CDR2 FQGNSA. This CDR3 reads CASSFGQGNGYTF. The CDR3 coding sequence is TGTGCCAGCAGCTTCGGGCAGGGAAATGGCTACACCTTC.

This sequence joins TRBV20-1 and TRBJ2-3; 16 bases fit TRBD2. The junction had 5 bases not matched to a gene; V was cut back by 6 bases and J by 2 bases. Germline V CDR1 and CDR2: DFQATT, SNEGSKA (reference sequence). CDR3 length equals 16 residues. CDR3 nucleotide sequence: TGCAGTGCCCAGGGACTAGCGGGGGGGCCCACAGATACGCAGTATTTT. As protein: CSAQGLAGGPTDTQYF.

V usage is TRBV30 and J usage is TRBJ1-6, with TRBD1 as a possible D gene (5 bases). Trimming removed 1 base from V and 7 bases from J, with 5 bases in between. The germline V gene encodes CDR1 GTSNPN and CDR2 SVGIG (reference sequence). The CDR3 contains 12 residues. CDR3 sequence (DNA): TGTGCCTGGAGTGGACAGAATTCACCCCTCCACTTT. Translation gives CAWSGQNSPLHF. The variable domain in full, with the rest retrieved from reference TRBV30 and TRBJ1-6, is SQTIHQWPATLVQPVGSPLSLECTVEGTSNPNLYWYRQAAGRGLQLLFYSVGIGQISSEVPQNLSASRPQDRQFILSSKKLLLSDSGFYLCAWSGQNSPLHFGNGTRLTVT.

This chain links TRBV28 with TRBJ2-3, with D tentatively TRBD1 or TRBD2 (5 bases each). The CDR3 totals 14 residues. Germline CDR1 and CDR2: MDHEN and SYDVKM. V was shortened by 5 bases and J by 6 bases, with 15 bases between the two germline ends. The CDR3 DNA reads TGTGCCAGCAGTGAGGGACGCCGACAGGATACGCAGTATTTT. Translated: CASSEGRRQDTQYF.

The rearrangement links TRBV30 to TRBJ1-6; possibly TRBD1 for D (6 bases). The CDR3 is 18 residues long. Per the germline V gene, CDR1 is GTSNPN and CDR2 is SVGIG (reference sequence). Trimming removed 2 bases from V and 0 bases from J, with 17 bases in between. The CDR3 sequence is CAWSIPNRDSSYNSPLHF. The CDR3 nucleotides read TGTGCCTGGAGTATCCCAAACAGGGATAGCTCCTATAATTCACCCCTCCACTTT. The full variable domain, completed using reference TRBV30 and TRBJ1-6, is SQTIHQWPATLVQPVGSPLSLECTVEGTSNPNLYWYRQAAGRGLQLLFYSVGIGQISSEVPQNLSASRPQDRQFILSSKKLLLSDSGFYLCAWSIPNRDSSYNSPLHFGNGTRLTVT.

This chain links TRBV30 with TRBJ2-7, with D possibly TRBD1 on 5 matching bases. The CDR3 is 11 amino acids. The germline V and J ends were trimmed by 8 bases and 7 bases, with 15 bases remaining between them. Germline V gene sequence: CDR1 GTSNPN, CDR2 SVGIG (reference sequence). The CDR3 is CAGQGSGEQYF. The DNA of the CDR3 is TGTGCCGGCCAGGGAAGTGGGGAGCAGTACTTC.

This rearrangement joins TRBV30 to TRBJ1-2; D unclear. Germline loops: CDR1 GTSNPN, CDR2 SVGIG (reference sequence). The CDR3 has 11 amino acids. With 4 bases removed from V and 7 bases from J, the gap between germline ends came to 10 bases. Written as DNA, the CDR3 is TGTGCCTGGACCCGGGGTTTTGGCTACACCTTC. Translation: CAWTRGFGYTF.

The chain uses TRBV30 and TRBJ2-5, with D tentatively TRBD2 (6 bases). Germline V gene data show CDR1 as GTSNPN and CDR2 as SVGIG (reference sequence). This CDR3 contains 12 residues. The ends were cut back, 5 bases at V and 2 bases at J, with 9 bases in the middle. CDR3 coding DNA: TGTGCCTGGGCCCGGGGGCAAGAGACCCAGTACTTC. Protein sequence: CAWARGQETQYF.

The table lists this clonotype with a count of one. The J gene is TRBJ1-1, the V gene TRBV30; 8 bases match TRBD1. With V trimmed by 4 bases and J by 4 bases, 2 bases remained unmatched. Germline values: CDR1 GTSNPN, CDR2 SVGIG (reference sequence). This CDR3 is 12 amino acids long. The CDR3 loop is CAWTGQGTEAFF. CDR3 nucleotides: TGTGCCTGGACTGGACAGGGCACTGAAGCTTTCTTT.

This sequence joins TRBV12-3 or TRBV12-4 and TRBJ1-1; D is ambiguous. Trimming removed 3 bases from V and 1 base from J, with 6 bases in between. This CDR3 comprises 13 residues. In DNA, the CDR3 is TGTGCCAGCAGTTTTAGCCGGAACACTGAAGCTTTCTTT. Translated, it gives CASSFSRNTEAFF.

V usage is TRBV20-1 and J usage is TRBJ1-5, with no clear D. The CDR3 runs to 15 residues. CDR1 DFQATT and CDR2 SNEGSKA come from the germline V gene (reference sequence). V dropped 0 bases and J dropped 1 base, with 10 bases sitting between them. DNA for the CDR3: TGCAGTGCTAGAGATAATGTTGGAAGCAATCAGCCCCAGCATTTT. Protein: CSARDNVGSNQPQHF.

The genes are TRBV4-3 and TRBJ1-2, with D tentatively TRBD1 (6 bases). This CDR3 contains 16 residues. The germline gives CDR1 LGHNA, CDR2 YSLEER. Trimming left V 0 bases short and J 4 bases short, with 15 bases between. The CDR3 sequence: CASSQDLRPGAYGYTF. CDR3 bases: TGCGCCAGCAGCCAAGATCTTCGCCCAGGGGCCTATGGCTACACCTTC.

The V and J genes are TRBV15 and TRBJ1-2; 8 bases are shared with TRBD1. Germline CDR1 is LNHNV and CDR2 is YYDKDF (reference sequence). With V trimmed by 5 bases and J by 4 bases, 6 bases remained unmatched. The CDR3 loop spans 14 amino acids. CDR3 in amino acids: CATSPGTGIYGYTF. The DNA for the CDR3 is TGTGCCACCAGCCCCGGGACAGGAATCTATGGCTACACCTTC. The full variable domain, its missing parts supplied by reference TRBV15 and TRBJ1-2, is DAMVIQNPRYQVTQFGKPVTLSCSQTLNHNVMYWYQQKSSQAPKLLFHYYDKDFNNEADTPDNFQSRRPNTSFCFLDIRSPGLGDTAMYLCATSPGTGIYGYTFGSGTRLTVV.

The J gene is TRBJ1-1, the V gene TRBV5-1; D is unclear. CDR1 is SGHRS, CDR2 YFSETQ, per germline. The CDR3 sequence is 13 residues long. The V end lost 2 bases, the J end lost 6 bases, and 11 bases lay between the germline ends. CDR3 protein: CASSLEGFPEAFF. In DNA, the CDR3 is TGCGCCAGCAGCTTAGAGGGTTTCCCTGAAGCTTTCTTT.

The V and J genes are TRBV30 and TRBJ2-4; TRBD1 aligns across 7 bases. The CDR3 consists of 14 residues. J was trimmed by 5 bases and V by 3 bases; bases with no gene match: 7. CDR1 is GTSNPN and CDR2 is SVGIG in the germline V gene (reference sequence). CDR3 amino acids: CAWRGRGRENIQYF. DNA for the CDR3: TGTGCCTGGAGGGGAAGGGGGCGAGAAAACATTCAGTACTTC.

The CDR3 nucleotides read TGTGCCAGCAGCTATTCCCCGGGCGAGCAGTACTTC. Translating gives CASSYSPGEQYF. The chain joins TRBV9 to TRBJ2-7, with D hard to call. Germline V gene sequence: CDR1 SGDLS, CDR2 YYNGEE. The V and J ends lost 4 bases and 6 bases respectively, with 11 bases between them. CDR3 length equals 12 residues. The whole variable domain, filled in from reference TRBV9 and TRBJ2-7, reads DSGVTQTPKHLITATGQRVTLRCSPRSGDLSVYWYQQSLDQGLQFLIQYYNGEERAKGNILERFSAQQFPDLHSELNLSSLELGDSALYFCASSYSPGEQYFGPGTRLTVT.

The genes are TRBV6-6 and TRBJ2-7; 7 nucleotides agree with TRBD1. The CDR3 consists of 13 residues. J gave up 3 bases and V 8 bases, and 7 bases lay outside the gene matches. Germline V lookup: CDR1 MNHNY, CDR2 SVGAGI (reference sequence). For the CDR3, the DNA is TGTGCCAGCGGGTACAGGGGCGGCTACGAGCAGTACTTC. As protein: CASGYRGGYEQYF.

CDR3 region: CSVGYPTNEKLFF. CDR3 bases: TGCAGCGTTGGGTACCCAACTAATGAAAAACTGTTTTTT. The chain joins TRBV29-1 to TRBJ1-4; D is ambiguous. The CDR3 is made up of 13 amino acids. Germline V gene lookup returns CDR1 SQVTM and CDR2 ANQGSEA. The germline V and J ends were trimmed by 4 bases and 0 bases, with 6 bases remaining between them.